This TCR beta chain was documented in a study of blood T cell repertoires in COVID-19. As for the study in general: Spain, Italy and the United States supplied samples that represented acute and convalescent COVID-19. PBMCs, B-cell-depleted T cells, or T cells were the source of the cDNA or gDNA that made up the material.

Authors' data handling: Estimation of nucleated cell counts relied on the amplification of reference gene primers. This table comes from immunoSEQ multiplex PCR, and its TCRdb copy is limited to in-frame clones, with some not included. V, J and clone size reflect that table, while D and trimming were determined from the DNA. Here the sample spans about 84,000 clones, about 80% being singletons. The CDR3 is 16 amino acids. Unmatched junction bases numbered 10, after V lost 3 bases and J lost 3 bases. CDR1 is GTSNPN, CDR2 SVGIG, per germline (reference sequence). Sequenced sample: peripheral blood. The chain couples TRBV30 to TRBJ2-5; TRBD2 aligns across 10 bases. This clonotype was obtained from a man aged 45-65 years with active or convalescent COVID-19. DNA for the CDR3: TGTGCCTGGAGCGCTCCGAGGAGCGGGGGGGAAGAGACCCAGTACTTC. It is translated as CAWSAPRSGGEETQYF.